These 17 T cell receptor beta chains were sequenced from one sample in a study of blood T cell repertoires in COVID-19. TCRdb's copy holds only in-frame clones and misses some; the assay was immunoSEQ multiplex PCR. The table shows some 150,000 clones, with roughly 91% occurring only once. The material sequenced was peripheral blood. The receptors come from a man in his fifties or sixties with active or convalescent COVID-19.

This clone has a single count. The chain uses TRBV7-8 and TRBJ2-7, with TRBD2 as a possible D gene (6 bases). CDR1 SGHVS and CDR2 FQNEAQ come from the germline V gene. This CDR3 has 14 residues. V lost 5 bases to trimming and J lost 3 bases, with 14 bases between them. The CDR3 is CASSTSSLSYEQYF. DNA for the CDR3: TGTGCCAGCAGCACTAGCTCTCTTAGCTACGAGCAGTACTTC. Full variable domain (rest looked up from reference TRBV7-8 and TRBJ2-7): GAGVSQSPRYKVAKRGQDVALRCDPISGHVSLFWYQQALGQGPEFLTYFQNEAQLDKSGLPSDRFFAERPEGSVSTLKIQRTQQEDSAVYLCASSTSSLSYEQYFGPGTRLTVT.

CDR3 in DNA: TGTGCCAGCTCACTCAAGACAGGGGTCGGGGAGCTGTTTTTT. It yields the protein CASSLKTGVGELFF. V usage is TRBV18 and J usage is TRBJ2-2; 8 bases match TRBD1. The CDR3 sequence is 14 residues long. Germline V gives CDR1 KGHSH, CDR2 LQKENI. After removal of 4 bases from V and 7 bases from J, the junction contained 5 bases not matched to a gene.

The rearrangement links TRBV24-1 to TRBJ2-7; the match to TRBD1 covers 8 bases. V shed 4 bases and J 12 bases; nucleotides not matched to a gene: 10. Germline lookup yields CDR1 KGHDR and CDR2 SFDVKD. The CDR3 extends over 13 amino acids. The CDR3 DNA is TGTGCCACCAGTGACCCCGACAGGGGCGTCGTGTACTTC. As protein: CATSDPDRGVVYF.

This rearrangement joins TRBV10-3 to TRBJ2-2, with TRBD2 matching over 14 bases. The CDR3 loop spans 20 amino acids. Germline V gene lookup returns CDR1 ENHRY and CDR2 SYGVKD. Germline trimming cut 6 bases from V and 5 bases from J; bases unmatched to any gene: 17. This chain's CDR3 is CAISDPGLAGVPRETGELFF. The CDR3, as DNA: TGTGCCATCAGCGACCCGGGACTAGCGGGGGTTCCAAGGGAAACCGGGGAGCTGTTTTTT.

CDR3 sequence: CASSPVSGQTEKLFF. CDR3 in DNA: TGTGCCAGCAGCCCCGTTTCGGGACAGACTGAAAAACTGTTTTTT. The genes are TRBV5-5 and TRBJ1-4, with 7 bases identical to TRBD1. Per the germline V gene, CDR1 is SGHKS and CDR2 is YYEKEE (reference sequence). This CDR3 contains 15 residues. Unmatched junction bases numbered 10, after V lost 4 bases and J lost 7 bases.

The chain combines TRBV9 with TRBJ2-5; D is possibly TRBD2 (6 bases). CDR1 is SGDLS, CDR2 YYNGEE, per germline. V lost 4 bases and J lost 5, with 15 bases in between. The CDR3 runs 14 residues. In nucleotides, the CDR3 is TGTGCCAGCAGCTTCAACCTAGCGACGGAGACCCAGTACTTC. This sequence encodes CASSFNLATETQYF.

The chain links TRBV11-3 to TRBJ2-5, with 8 bases lining up with TRBD2. Looked up from germline, CDR1 is SGHNT and CDR2 is YENEEA. Trimming took 5 bases from V and 5 from J; bases not matched to a gene: 19. The CDR3 is made up of 18 amino acids. CDR3: CASSPGGGGGPSSETQYF. The CDR3 coding sequence is TGTGCCAGCAGCCCCGGGGGGGGCGGGGGGCCGTCGAGTGAGACCCAGTACTTC.

The J gene is TRBJ1-1, the V gene TRBV5-4; D is possibly TRBD1 (6 bases). The CDR3 has 11 residues. The germline V gene encodes CDR1 SGHNT and CDR2 YYREEE (reference sequence). V lost 3 bases, J lost 8 bases, and 8 bases lay in between. In DNA, the CDR3 is TGTGCCAGCAGCTCCGACAGGGAAGCTTTCTTT. It translates to CASSSDREAFF.

V and J are TRBV27 and TRBJ2-2, with 13 bases aligning to TRBD2. CDR1 is MNHEY, CDR2 SMNVEV, per germline (reference sequence). V gave up 5 bases and J gave up 7 bases; unmatched junction bases: 7. The CDR3 totals 16 residues. This CDR3 reads CASSPILAGGVGELFF. The DNA for the CDR3 is TGTGCCAGCAGTCCGATACTAGCGGGAGGGGTCGGGGAGCTGTTTTTT.

This rearrangement joins TRBV2 to TRBJ2-1, with 8 bases fitting TRBD2. The germline CDR1 and CDR2 sequences are SNHLY and FYNNEI. CDR3 length: 15 residues. V lost 7 bases and J lost 9; bases outside the gene matches: 14. In nucleotides, the CDR3 is TGTGCCAGCAACACGGGACTAGTGTCTTCCAGTGAGCAGTTCTTC. Its protein product is CASNTGLVSSSEQFF.

This rearrangement joins TRBV29-1 to TRBJ1-5; 9 bases are a match to TRBD1. The junction had 25 bases not matched to a gene; V was cut back by 4 bases and J by 0 bases. There are 22 residues in the CDR3. Germline CDR1 reads SQVTM; CDR2 reads ANQGSEA. As DNA, the CDR3 is TGCAGCGTTGTACAATTACGAGTAAGGGACAGGGCACGGGGATATAGCAATCAGCCCCAGCATTTT. Amino acid sequence: CSVVQLRVRDRARGYSNQPQHF.

The CDR3 protein is CATASAVGTEAFF. The CDR3 region has the DNA TGTGCCACCGCAAGTGCGGTCGGCACTGAAGCTTTCTTT. The V call is TRBV24-1, the J call TRBJ1-1; no clear D. The CDR3 is 13 residues long. CDR1 and CDR2 from the germline V gene are KGHDR and SFDVKD. V was cut by 9 bases and J by 4 bases, with 14 bases left in between.

A single count supports this clone. The chain uses TRBV18 and TRBJ1-1; 12 positions match TRBD1. V trimming: 2 bases; J trimming: 3 bases; junction bases outside the gene matches: 7. Germline V CDR1 and CDR2: KGHSH, LQKENI. This CDR3 is 17 amino acids long. Written as DNA, the CDR3 is TGTGCCAGCTCACCATGGGGACAGGGGGCGCGAGACACTGAAGCTTTCTTT. Translated, it gives CASSPWGQGARDTEAFF.

The J gene is TRBJ1-2, the V gene TRBV18; D call uncertain. CDR3 length equals 15 residues. The V end was cut by 0 bases, the J end by 4 bases, with 12 bases between. Germline V lookup: CDR1 KGHSH, CDR2 LQKENI. This CDR3 is CASSPPVPLAYGYTF. The DNA for the CDR3 is TGTGCCAGCTCACCACCGGTCCCACTCGCCTATGGCTACACCTTC.

The rearrangement uses TRBV4-1 and TRBJ1-4; D might be TRBD1 (6 bases). Deletions cut 0 bases from V and 5 bases from J, with 13 bases between. The CDR3 is 16 residues long. Germline V gene data show CDR1 as MGHRA and CDR2 as YSYEKL. The CDR3: CASSQDGRGPNEKLFF. CDR3 sequence (DNA): TGCGCCAGCAGCCAAGACGGGCGGGGGCCAAATGAAAAACTGTTTTTT.

The gene calls are TRBV27 and TRBJ1-3; D perhaps matches TRBD1 (6 bases). This CDR3 region has 15 residues. Trimming cost V 11 bases and J 0 bases, with 17 bases left between them. Germline V gene data show CDR1 as MNHEY and CDR2 as SMNVEV (reference sequence). DNA of the CDR3: TGTGCCCCCGGGACATTTGAATTCTCTGGAAACACCATATATTTT. It encodes CAPGTFEFSGNTIYF.

The chain is built from TRBV7-2 and TRBJ1-4; 7 positions agree with TRBD1. V lost 4 bases to trimming and J lost 2 bases; unmatched junction nucleotides: 4. CDR1 is SGHTA and CDR2 is FQGNSA in the germline V gene. The CDR3 is 15 amino acids. The CDR3 here is CASSSPTGTNEKLFF. The CDR3 nucleotides are TGTGCCAGCAGCTCACCGACAGGGACTAATGAAAAACTGTTTTTT.